Given below is one T cell receptor beta chain in context. Its target is unknown. In the source study's methods: It was from CDR3 differences across clinicopathological groups that a distant-metastasis classifier for papillary thyroid cancer was built. TCRdb re-clonotyped the PCR reads through MiXCR. Here the V and J calls rest on TCRdb's processing, not on the authors' analysis. The sample holds under 4,000 clones, 35% to 45% seen once. This sample is drawn from a study of metastatic and nonmetastatic thyroid tumors. Patients were all untreated before their thyroid surgery. Germline V gene data show CDR1 as MGHRA and CDR2 as YSYEKL. V was shortened by 2 bases and J by 4 bases, with 15 bases between the two germline ends. CDR3 length equals 16 residues. The study's findings and limits: Patients with malignant thyroid tumors reportedly had significantly higher TCR beta diversity than those with benign nodules, in blood and tumor.

The material sequenced was adjacent normal tissue. This rearrangement joins TRBV4-1 to TRBJ1-5; possibly TRBD1 for D (6 bases). This TCR was recovered from a male donor with papillary thyroid cancer or a benign thyroid nodule (not recorded which). Some clones in this sample may be carry-over from other donors' samples. CDR3 sequence reads: CASSQTPQGRNQPQHF. In DNA form, the CDR3 reads TGCGCCAGCAGCCAAACCCCACAGGGACGAAATCAGCCCCAGCATTTT.